This TCR beta chain was identified in a study of blood T cell repertoires in COVID-19. Study details: Samples representing acute and convalescent COVID-19 were sourced from the United States, Italy and Spain. PBMCs, B-cell-depleted T cells, or T cells were the source of the cDNA or gDNA that made up the material.

Patients in Seattle were enrolled during active infection, then followed longitudinally. CDR1 SGHDN and CDR2 FVKESK come from the germline V gene. The CDR3 spans 20 residues. Germline trimming cut 1 base from V and 6 bases from J; bases unmatched to any gene: 16. Methods used by the authors: Amplifying reference gene primers gave estimates of nucleated cell counts. TCRdb keeps only in-frame clones here, not all; method: immunoSEQ multiplex PCR. D and trimming come from the DNA, and the V and J calls and clone size come from that table. Of more than 300,000 clones listed, about nine tenths are singletons.

This clonotype was obtained from a woman in her 30s with COVID-19, enrolled during active disease. The sample consisted of peripheral blood. The chain has TRBV14 and TRBJ2-7, with TRBD2 identical over 15 bases. The CDR3 coding sequence is TGTGCCAGCAGCCAAGCGCTGGGACTAGCGGGGGGAAGGGGGTCCGGCGAGCAGTACTTC. Amino acid sequence: CASSQALGLAGGRGSGEQYF.